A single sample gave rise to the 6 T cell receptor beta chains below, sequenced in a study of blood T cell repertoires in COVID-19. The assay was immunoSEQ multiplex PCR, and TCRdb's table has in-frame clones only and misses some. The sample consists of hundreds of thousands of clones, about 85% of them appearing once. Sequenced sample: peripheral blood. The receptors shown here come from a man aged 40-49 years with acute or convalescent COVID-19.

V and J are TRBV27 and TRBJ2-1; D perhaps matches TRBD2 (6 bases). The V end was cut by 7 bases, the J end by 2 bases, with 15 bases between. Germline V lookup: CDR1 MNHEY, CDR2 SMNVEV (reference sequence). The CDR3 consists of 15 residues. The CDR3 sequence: CASTENGGPYNEQFF. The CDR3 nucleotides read TGTGCCAGCACCGAGAACGGAGGGCCCTACAATGAGCAGTTCTTC.

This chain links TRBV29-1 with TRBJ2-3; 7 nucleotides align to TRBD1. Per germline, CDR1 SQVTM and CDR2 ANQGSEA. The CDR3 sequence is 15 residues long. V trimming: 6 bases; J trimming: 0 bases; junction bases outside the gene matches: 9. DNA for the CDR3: TGCAGCGTGAGGGACAGTCGATCTAGCACAGATACGCAGTATTTT. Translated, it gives CSVRDSRSSTDTQYF.

For the CDR3, the DNA is TGTGCCACCAGTGGCTTATGGGACATTCAGCCCCAGCATTTT. Translated, it gives CATSGLWDIQPQHF. J is TRBJ1-5 and V is TRBV24-1, with D possibly matching TRBD1 (6 bases). Trimming took off 5 bases at V and 6 bases at J, with 13 bases between the two ends. The CDR3 loop spans 14 amino acids. Looked up from germline, CDR1 is KGHDR and CDR2 is SFDVKD.

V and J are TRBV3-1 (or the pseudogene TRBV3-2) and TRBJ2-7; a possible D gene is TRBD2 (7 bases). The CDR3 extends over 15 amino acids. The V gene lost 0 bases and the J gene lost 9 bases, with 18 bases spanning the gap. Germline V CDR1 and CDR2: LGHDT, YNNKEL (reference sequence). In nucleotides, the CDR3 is TGTGCCAGCAGCCAAGATGGCGGGGGCCCGGGACGGCAGTACTTC. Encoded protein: CASSQDGGGPGRQYF.

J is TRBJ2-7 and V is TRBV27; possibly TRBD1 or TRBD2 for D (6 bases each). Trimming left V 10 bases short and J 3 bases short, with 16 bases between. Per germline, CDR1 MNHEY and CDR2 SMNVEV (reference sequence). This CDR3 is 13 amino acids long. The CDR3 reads CATRGQGGYEQYF. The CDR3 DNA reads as TGTGCCACCAGGGGTCAGGGAGGCTACGAGCAGTACTTC.

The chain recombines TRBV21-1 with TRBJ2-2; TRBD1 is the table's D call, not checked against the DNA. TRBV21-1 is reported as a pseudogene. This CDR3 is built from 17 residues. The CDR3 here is CASGGALGPGDTGELFF. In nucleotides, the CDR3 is TGTGCCAGCGGAGGCGCTCTAGGGCCAGGGGACACCGGGGAGCTGTTTTTT.